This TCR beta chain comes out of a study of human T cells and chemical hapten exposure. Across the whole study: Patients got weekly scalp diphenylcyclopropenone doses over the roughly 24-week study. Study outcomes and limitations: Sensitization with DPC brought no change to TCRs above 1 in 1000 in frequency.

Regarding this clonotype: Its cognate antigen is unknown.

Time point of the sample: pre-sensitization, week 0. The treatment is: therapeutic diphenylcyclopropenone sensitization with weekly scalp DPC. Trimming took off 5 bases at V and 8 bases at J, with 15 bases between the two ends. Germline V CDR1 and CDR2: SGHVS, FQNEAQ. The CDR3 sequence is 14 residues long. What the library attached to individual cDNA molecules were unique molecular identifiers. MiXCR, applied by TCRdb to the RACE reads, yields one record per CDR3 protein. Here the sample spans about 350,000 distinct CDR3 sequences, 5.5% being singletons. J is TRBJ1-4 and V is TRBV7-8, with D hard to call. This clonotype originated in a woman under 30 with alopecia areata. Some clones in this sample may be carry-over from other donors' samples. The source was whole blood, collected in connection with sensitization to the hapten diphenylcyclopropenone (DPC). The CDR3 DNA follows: TGTGCCAGCAGCCCTAAACCGCTAGGGGAAAAACTGTTTTTT. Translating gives CASSPKPLGEKLFF.